The next 4 T cell receptor beta chains were all read from a single sample in a study of T cell responses to AZD1222 COVID-19 vaccine (dated by TCRdb to 2020 to 2023). Per the publication, the time point label means: baseline before first vaccination. Library method: the immunoSEQ multiplex PCR assay. TCRdb's version of the immuneACCESS table is confined to in-frame rearrangements and falls short of the full clone set. An unresolved V gene accounts for under half of the shortfall where checked; the remainder is of unknown origin. The sample data list 120,000 or so clones, and roughly 92% of these were observed just once. Jointly, the top ten make up approximately 1.5% of the sample. The sequenced sample was peripheral blood, obtained on day 0 of AZD1222 vaccination. These receptors came from an adult in good health.

This chain links TRBV5-1 with TRBJ1-1; D uncertain. V lost 1 base and J 3 bases, leaving 10 bases between the germline ends. The CDR3 length is 14 residues. The germline V gene encodes CDR1 SGHRS and CDR2 YFSETQ. CDR3 bases: TGCGCCAGCAGCTTGACAGACTTCCACACTGAAGCTTTCTTT. Amino acids: CASSLTDFHTEAFF. Complete variable domain (other parts from reference TRBV5-1 and TRBJ1-1): KAGVTQTPRYLIKTRGQQVTLSCSPISGHRSVSWYQQTPGQGLQFLFEYFSETQRNKGNFPGRFSGRQFSNSRSEMNVSTLELGDSALYLCASSLTDFHTEAFFGQGTRLTVV.

This clone was detected only a few times. CDR3 sequence reads: CASSHSGTATAGELFF. CDR3 sequence (DNA): TGCGCCAGCAGCCACTCCGGGACAGCCACCGCCGGGGAGCTGTTTTTT. This chain connects TRBV4-1 to TRBJ2-2, with 7 bases that match TRBD1. The V and J ends lost 3 bases and 6 bases, in that order; junction bases with no gene match: 10. The CDR3 loop spans 16 amino acids. Germline-derived CDR1 and CDR2 are MGHRA and YSYEKL.

V is TRBV3-1 (or the pseudogene TRBV3-2) and J is TRBJ1-5; D may be TRBD1 (5 bases). Germline V gives CDR1 LGHDT, CDR2 YNNKEL (reference sequence). The CDR3 is 15 amino acids. V gave up 0 bases and J gave up 0 bases, with 6 bases separating them. The CDR3 here is CASSQEGDSNQPQHF. Here the CDR3 DNA reads TGTGCCAGCAGCCAAGAGGGGGATAGCAATCAGCCCCAGCATTTT.

This clone came up once. CDR3 coding DNA: TGTGCCGCAGGGGGAAATAGCAATCAGCCCCAGCATTTT. The encoded protein is CAAGGNSNQPQHF. V usage is TRBV6-5 and J usage is TRBJ1-5; 7 bases map to TRBD1. V lost 11 bases and J lost 0; bases outside the gene matches: 4. The CDR3 consists of 13 residues. CDR1 MNHEY and CDR2 SVGAGI come from the germline V gene.